This TCR beta chain was found in a study of identical twins. This clonotype was recorded at least ten times. Its antigen is unknown. Study-wide findings and caveats: Where out-of-frame alpha sequences were twin-shared, they showed excess low generation probability. The abundant beta clonotypes from cord blood had fewer insertions, and memory repertoires had none of this. The study based its conclusions on cross-sectional statistical analysis and did not follow the same donors.

Carrying unique molecular identifiers, the cDNA also gained a universal primer site through template switching. TCRdb analysed the 5' RACE reads with MiXCR anew, one entry per CDR3 protein. Among some 270,000 distinct CDR3 sequences listed, approximately 8.6% were seen once. Germline values: CDR1 SEHNR, CDR2 FQNEAQ (reference sequence). The CDR3 spans 13 residues. Trimming took 3 bases from V and 6 from J, leaving 10 bases between them. These data were likewise used in another study, on yellow fever vaccine responses in identical twins.

This chain links TRBV7-9 with TRBJ2-3, with a weak D call TRBD1 (7 bases). The source material was CD8+ T cells sorted from blood. This receptor was identified in a woman aged 18-29 years in good health. Written as DNA, the CDR3 is TGTGCCAGCAGCTTGGGGGGACAGGATACGCAGTATTTT. Encoded protein: CASSLGGQDTQYF.